This T cell receptor beta chain was recorded in a study of blood T cells in healthy people across ages. This clonotype was detected a few times. What it binds is unknown. The second PCR ran about 6 to 11 cycles with a sample-barcoded 5' primer and J-beta primers. In TCRdb, the 5' RACE reads were re-called with MiXCR into one record per CDR3 protein. The sample holds 700,000 to 900,000 distinct CDR3 sequences, roughly 25% seen once. CDR3 length: 10 residues. Germline V lookup: CDR1 SGHTA, CDR2 FQGNSA. General study results and limits: A strong correlation between TCR beta diversity and naive T cell percentage was seen.

These same records also appear under a second study, on T cells of mothers and their children. That report adds: Unrelated mother-child pairs always had slightly, but never significantly, lower normalized overlap than related pairs.

The TCR sequence derives from a boy between 5 and 17 years old in good health. The chain is built from TRBV7-2 and TRBJ2-5; D gene uncertain. The J call may be in error: the DNA end matches TRBJ2-1 better. Sequencing was performed on blood. This CDR3 reads CASSDGEQFF. CDR3 nucleotide sequence: TGTGCCAGCAGCGACGGTGAGCAGTTCTTC.